The clone carrying this T cell receptor beta chain was observed a single time. Its antigen is undetermined. The germline V gene encodes CDR1 MNHEY and CDR2 SVGAGI. V lost 2 bases and J 8 bases, leaving 12 bases between the germline ends. The CDR3 runs 13 residues. This sample stems from a study of PD-1 blockade in classical Hodgkin lymphoma. Study-wide findings and caveats: Partial responders and progressors had significantly lower baseline TCR diversity.

Time point defined: cycle 4 day 1 (C4D1), after 6 weeks of nivolumab. In every patient, relapse followed autologous stem cell transplantation, while exposure to brentuximab vedotin differed. The repertoire was sequenced with immunoSEQ multiplex PCR; TCRdb's copy has only in-frame clones and lacks some. The top ten clones hold over 7.5% of a sample with over 50,000 clones, 87% of them seen once. The chain links TRBV6-5 to TRBJ1-2; a possible D gene is TRBD1 (5 bases). This sequence originates from a human donor with classical Hodgkin lymphoma. Source: peripheral blood mononuclear cells (PBMCs), taken before the fourth cycle of nivolumab. The CDR3 loop is CASSYGTAGGYTF. The CDR3 DNA is TGTGCCAGCAGTTACGGGACTGCAGGAGGCTACACCTTC.